This T cell receptor beta chain originates from a study of OX40 agonist ivuxolimab in advanced cancers. About the research overall: Intravenous ivuxolimab was administered to patients every 2 weeks at 0.01 to 10 mg/kg. Patients enrolled in dose escalation were diagnosed with hepatocellular carcinoma, melanoma, renal cell or head and neck cancer.

Germline assignment: CDR1 SEHNR and CDR2 FQNEAQ (reference sequence). V shed 5 bases and J shed 0 bases, with 22 bases lying between them. This CDR3 spans 19 amino acids. Sampling times: baseline, cycle 4 day 1, cycle 7 day 1. TCRdb's copy holds only in-frame clones and misses some; the assay was immunoSEQ multiplex PCR. The sample includes about 40,000 clones, approximately 86% of them seen just once. The receptor's source is an adult with an advanced solid tumor such as melanoma, head and neck, liver or kidney cancer. This chain connects TRBV7-9 to TRBJ1-4; the D gene is possibly TRBD1 (6 bases). The sequencing here drew on CD4+ or CD8+ T cells sorted from blood, taken in a trial of the OX40 agonist ivuxolimab. The CDR3 region has the DNA TGTGCCAGCAGCGGATGGGACACCAACACGGGGGCAACTAATGAAAAACTGTTTTTT. The encoded protein is CASSGWDTNTGATNEKLFF. The whole variable domain, filled in from reference TRBV7-9 and TRBJ1-4, reads DTGVSQNPRHKITKRGQNVTFRCDPISEHNRLYWYRQTLGQGPEFLTYFQNEAQLEKSRLLSDRFSAERPKGSFSTLEIQRTEQGDSAMYLCASSGWDTNTGATNEKLFFGSGTQLSVL.